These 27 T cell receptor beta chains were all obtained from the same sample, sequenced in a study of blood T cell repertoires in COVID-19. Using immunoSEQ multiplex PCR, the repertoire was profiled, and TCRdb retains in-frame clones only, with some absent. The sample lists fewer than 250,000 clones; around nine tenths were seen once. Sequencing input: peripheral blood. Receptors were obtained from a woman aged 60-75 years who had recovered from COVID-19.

The CDR3 loop reads CASSLNAGDTGELFF. For the CDR3, the DNA is TGTGCCAGCAGCCTAAATGCGGGGGACACCGGGGAGCTGTTTTTT. This chain connects TRBV7-3 to TRBJ2-2; 7 positions agree with TRBD2. The length of the CDR3 is 15 residues. With V trimmed by 5 bases and J by 3 bases, 6 bases remained unmatched. Germline lookup yields CDR1 SGHTA and CDR2 FQGTGA.

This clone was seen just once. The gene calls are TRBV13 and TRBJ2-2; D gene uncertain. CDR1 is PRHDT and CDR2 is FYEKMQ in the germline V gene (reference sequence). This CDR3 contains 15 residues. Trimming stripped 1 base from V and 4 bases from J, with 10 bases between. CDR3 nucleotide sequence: TGTGCCAGCAGCTTAGAGAGTTTCGGCACCGGGGAGCTGTTTTTT. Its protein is CASSLESFGTGELFF.

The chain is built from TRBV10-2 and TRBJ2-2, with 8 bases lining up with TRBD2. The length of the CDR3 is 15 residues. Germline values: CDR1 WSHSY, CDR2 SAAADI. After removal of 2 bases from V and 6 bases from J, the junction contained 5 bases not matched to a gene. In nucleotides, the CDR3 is TGCGCCAGCAGTGAGACCCGGGGGGGCCCCGGGGAGCTGTTTTTT. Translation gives CASSETRGGPGELFF.

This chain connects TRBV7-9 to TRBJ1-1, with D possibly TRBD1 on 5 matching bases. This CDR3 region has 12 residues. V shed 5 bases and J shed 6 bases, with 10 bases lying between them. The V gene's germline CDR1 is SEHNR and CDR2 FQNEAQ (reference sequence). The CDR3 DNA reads TGTGCCAGCAGCCGTGACAGTCCTGAAGCTTTCTTT. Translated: CASSRDSPEAFF.

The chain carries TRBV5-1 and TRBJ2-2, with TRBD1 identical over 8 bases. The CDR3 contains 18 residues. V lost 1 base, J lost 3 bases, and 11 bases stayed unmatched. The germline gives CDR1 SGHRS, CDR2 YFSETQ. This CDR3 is CASSLWAQGAIDTGELFF. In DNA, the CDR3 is TGCGCCAGCAGCTTGTGGGCCCAGGGGGCCATTGACACCGGGGAGCTGTTTTTT.

CDR3 bases: TGTGCCAGCAGCACGGGCCTGACCGAGGACAGGGCGAACACCGGGGAGCTGTTTTTT. It is translated as CASSTGLTEDRANTGELFF. The chain has TRBV11-3 and TRBJ2-2, with TRBD1 matching over 8 bases. The junction had 14 bases not matched to a gene; V was cut back by 5 bases and J by 0 bases. This CDR3 is 19 amino acids long. Germline V gene data show CDR1 as SGHNT and CDR2 as YENEEA.

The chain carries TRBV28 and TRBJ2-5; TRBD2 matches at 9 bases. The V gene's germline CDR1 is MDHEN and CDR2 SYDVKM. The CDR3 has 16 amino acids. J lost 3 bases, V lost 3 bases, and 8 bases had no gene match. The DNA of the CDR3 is TGTGCCAGCAGTTTTCGCGGGGGGGCACTCGAAGAGACCCAGTACTTC. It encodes CASSFRGGALEETQYF. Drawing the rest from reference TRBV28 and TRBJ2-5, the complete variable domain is DVKVTQSSRYLVKRTGEKVFLECVQDMDHENMFWYRQDPGLGLRLIYFSYDVKMKEKGDIPEGYSVSREKKERFSLILESASTNQTSMYLCASSFRGGALEETQYFGPGTRLLVL.

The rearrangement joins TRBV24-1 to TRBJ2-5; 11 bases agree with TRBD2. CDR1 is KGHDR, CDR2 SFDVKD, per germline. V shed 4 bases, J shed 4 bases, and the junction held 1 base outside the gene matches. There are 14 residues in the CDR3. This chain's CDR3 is CATSELAGGETQYF. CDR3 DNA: TGTGCCACCAGTGAGCTAGCGGGGGGAGAGACCCAGTACTTC.

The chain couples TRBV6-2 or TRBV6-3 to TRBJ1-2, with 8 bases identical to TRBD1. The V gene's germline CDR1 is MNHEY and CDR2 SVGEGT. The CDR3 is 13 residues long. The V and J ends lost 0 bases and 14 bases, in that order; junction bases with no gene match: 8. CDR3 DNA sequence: TGTGCCAGCAGTTACTCGCCATCAGGGGGCGTAACCTTC. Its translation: CASSYSPSGGVTF.

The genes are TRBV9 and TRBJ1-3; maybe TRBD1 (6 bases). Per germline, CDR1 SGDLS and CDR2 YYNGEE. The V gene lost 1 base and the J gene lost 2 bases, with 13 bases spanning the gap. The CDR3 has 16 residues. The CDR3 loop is CASSVRPTGTGNTIYF. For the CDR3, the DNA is TGTGCCAGCAGCGTACGTCCGACAGGCACTGGAAACACCATATATTTT.

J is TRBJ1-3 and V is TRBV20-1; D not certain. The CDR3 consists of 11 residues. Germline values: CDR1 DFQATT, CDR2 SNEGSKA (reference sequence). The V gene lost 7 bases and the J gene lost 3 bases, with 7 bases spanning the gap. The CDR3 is CSGRVGNTIYF. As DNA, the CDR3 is TGCAGTGGGCGGGTTGGAAACACCATATATTTT.

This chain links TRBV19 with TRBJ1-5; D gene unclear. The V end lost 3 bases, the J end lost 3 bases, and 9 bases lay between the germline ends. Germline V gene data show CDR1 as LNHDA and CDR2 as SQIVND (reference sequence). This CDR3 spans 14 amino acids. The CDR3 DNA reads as TGTGCCAGTAGTATTGCCAGGCTCAATCAGCCCCAGCATTTT. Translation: CASSIARLNQPQHF.

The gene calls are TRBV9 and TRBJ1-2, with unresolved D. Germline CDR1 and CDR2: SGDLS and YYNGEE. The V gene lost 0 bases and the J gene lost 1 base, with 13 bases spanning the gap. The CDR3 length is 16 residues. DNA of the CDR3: TGTGCCAGCAGCGTAGGGGAGACTGACGTTAACTATGGCTACACCTTC. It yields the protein CASSVGETDVNYGYTF.

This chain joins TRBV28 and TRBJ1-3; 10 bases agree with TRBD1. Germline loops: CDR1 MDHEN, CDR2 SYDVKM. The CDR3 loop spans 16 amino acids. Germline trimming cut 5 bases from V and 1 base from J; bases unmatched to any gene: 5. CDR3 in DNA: TGTGCCAGCAGTCAGCCGGGACAGGGGTCTGGAAACACCATATATTTT. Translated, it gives CASSQPGQGSGNTIYF.

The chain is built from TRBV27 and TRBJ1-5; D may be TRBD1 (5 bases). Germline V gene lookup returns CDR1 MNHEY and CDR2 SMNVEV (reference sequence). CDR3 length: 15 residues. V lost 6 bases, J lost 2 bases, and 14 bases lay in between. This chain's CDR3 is CASRSWEGGNQPQHF. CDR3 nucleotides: TGTGCCAGCAGATCTTGGGAAGGGGGCAATCAGCCCCAGCATTTT.

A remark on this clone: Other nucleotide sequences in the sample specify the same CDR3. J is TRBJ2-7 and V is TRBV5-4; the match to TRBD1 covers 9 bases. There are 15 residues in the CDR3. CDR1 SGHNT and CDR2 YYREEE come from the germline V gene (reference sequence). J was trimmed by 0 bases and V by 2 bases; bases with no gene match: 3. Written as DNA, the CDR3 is TGTGCCAGCAGCTTCGGACAGGGGAGCTCCTACGAGCAGTACTTC. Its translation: CASSFGQGSSYEQYF.

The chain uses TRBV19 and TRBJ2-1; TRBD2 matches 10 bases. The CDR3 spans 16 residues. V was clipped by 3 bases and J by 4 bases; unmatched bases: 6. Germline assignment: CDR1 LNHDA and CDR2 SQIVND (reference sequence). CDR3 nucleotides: TGTGCCAGTAGTATTTCTCTAGCGGGGGCTTACAATGAGCAGTTCTTC. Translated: CASSISLAGAYNEQFF.

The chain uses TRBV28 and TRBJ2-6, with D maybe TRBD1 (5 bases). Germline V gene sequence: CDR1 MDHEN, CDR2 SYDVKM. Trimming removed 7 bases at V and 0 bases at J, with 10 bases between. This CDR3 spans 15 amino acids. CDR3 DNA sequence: TGTGCCAGCACTAAAGGGGCCTCTGGGGCCAACGTCCTGACTTTC. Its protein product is CASTKGASGANVLTF.

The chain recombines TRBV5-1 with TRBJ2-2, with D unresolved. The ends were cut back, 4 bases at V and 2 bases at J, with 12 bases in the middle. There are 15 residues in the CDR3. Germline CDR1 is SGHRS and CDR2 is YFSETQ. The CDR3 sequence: CASSRDTINTGELFF. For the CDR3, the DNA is TGCGCCAGCAGCCGAGACACAATAAACACCGGGGAGCTGTTTTTT. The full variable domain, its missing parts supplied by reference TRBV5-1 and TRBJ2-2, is KAGVTQTPRYLIKTRGQQVTLSCSPISGHRSVSWYQQTPGQGLQFLFEYFSETQRNKGNFPGRFSGRQFSNSRSEMNVSTLELGDSALYLCASSRDTINTGELFFGEGSRLTVL.

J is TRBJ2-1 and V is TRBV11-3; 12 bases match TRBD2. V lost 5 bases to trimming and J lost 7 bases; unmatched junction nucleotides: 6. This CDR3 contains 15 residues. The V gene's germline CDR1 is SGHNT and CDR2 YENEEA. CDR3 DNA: TGTGCCAGCAGCCTAGCGGGGGGGCAGTGGAATGAGCAGTTCTTC. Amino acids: CASSLAGGQWNEQFF.

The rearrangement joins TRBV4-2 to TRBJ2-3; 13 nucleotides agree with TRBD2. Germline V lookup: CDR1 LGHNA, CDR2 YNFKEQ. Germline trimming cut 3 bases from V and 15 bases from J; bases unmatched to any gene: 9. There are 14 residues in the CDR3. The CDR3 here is CASSQHTGTSGDYF. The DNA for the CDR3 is TGTGCCAGCAGCCAGCATACCGGGACTAGCGGGGACTATTTT.

The CDR3 protein is CASTTLGAGERHEQYF. The CDR3, as DNA: TGTGCCAGCACCACCCTCGGGGCAGGGGAGAGACACGAGCAGTACTTC. The V gene is TRBV5-6, the J gene TRBJ2-7; D may be TRBD1 (6 bases). Per the germline V gene, CDR1 is SGHDT and CDR2 is YYEEEE. The CDR3 contains 16 residues. V lost 6 bases and J lost 5, with 24 bases in between.

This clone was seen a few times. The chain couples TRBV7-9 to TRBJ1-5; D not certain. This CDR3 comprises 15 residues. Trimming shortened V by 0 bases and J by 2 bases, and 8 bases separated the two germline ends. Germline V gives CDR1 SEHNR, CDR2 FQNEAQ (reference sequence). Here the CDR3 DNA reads TGTGCCAGCAGCTTAGCAGGCGGGGGCAATCAGCCCCAGCATTTT. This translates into CASSLAGGGNQPQHF. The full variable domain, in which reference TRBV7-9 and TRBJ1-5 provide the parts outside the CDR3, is DTGVSQNPRHKITKRGQNVTFRCDPISEHNRLYWYRQTLGQGPEFLTYFQNEAQLEKSRLLSDRFSAERPKGSFSTLEIQRTEQGDSAMYLCASSLAGGGNQPQHFGDGTRLSIL.

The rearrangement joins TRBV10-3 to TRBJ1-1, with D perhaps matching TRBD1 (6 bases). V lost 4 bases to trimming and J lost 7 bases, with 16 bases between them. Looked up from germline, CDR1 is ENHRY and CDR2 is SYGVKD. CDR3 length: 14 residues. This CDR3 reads CAISGTRDNVEAFF. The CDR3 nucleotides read TGTGCCATCAGTGGAACCCGGGACAACGTTGAAGCTTTCTTT.

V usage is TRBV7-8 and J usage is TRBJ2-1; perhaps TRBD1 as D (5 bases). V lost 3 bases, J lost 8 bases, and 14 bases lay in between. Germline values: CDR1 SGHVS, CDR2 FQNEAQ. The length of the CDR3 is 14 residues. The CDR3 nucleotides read TGTGCCAGCAGCTTGAGAGCAAGGGGTGATGAGCAGTTCTTC. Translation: CASSLRARGDEQFF.

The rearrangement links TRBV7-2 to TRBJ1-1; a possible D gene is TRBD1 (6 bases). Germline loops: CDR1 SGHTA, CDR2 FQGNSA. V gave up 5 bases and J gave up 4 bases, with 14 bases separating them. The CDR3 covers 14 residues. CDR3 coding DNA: TGTGCCAGCAGCGAGGGAGCAGGGGTCACTGAAGCTTTCTTT. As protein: CASSEGAGVTEAFF.

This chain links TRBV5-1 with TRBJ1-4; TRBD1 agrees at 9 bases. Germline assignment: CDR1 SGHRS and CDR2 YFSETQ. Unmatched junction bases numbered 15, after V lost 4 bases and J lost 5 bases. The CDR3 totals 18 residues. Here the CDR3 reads CASSVTGGSPSDNEKLFF. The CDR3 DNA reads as TGCGCCAGCAGCGTTACAGGGGGCTCGCCTTCCGACAATGAAAAACTGTTTTTT.